This TCR beta chain appears in the sequencing data of a study of T-cell memory formation after mild COVID-19. TCRdb reprocessed the 5' RACE reads via MiXCR and lists one record per CDR3 protein. The sample lists 250,000 to 300,000 distinct CDR3 sequences; 15% to 20% were seen once. The CDR3 consists of 17 residues. Losses at the gene ends were 5 bases for V and 8 bases for J; bases not matched to a gene: 15. From germline, CDR1 is PRHDT and CDR2 FYEKMQ (reference sequence). This clonotype has only a few counts. This sequence was found in a man younger than 35 who had mild COVID-19 (a few samples of this study predate the infection). Cell type and time point are not known. Sequencing was done on a sample of PBMCs or a T cell subset sorted from them (not recorded which). V and J are TRBV13 and TRBJ2-2, with TRBD1 matching 9 bases. This CDR3 is CASSPPPGQGQPGELFF. CDR3 bases: TGTGCCAGCAGCCCCCCCCCGGGACAGGGTCAACCTGGGGAGCTGTTTTTT. The full variable domain, with the rest looked up from reference TRBV13 and TRBJ2-2, is AAGVIQSPRHLIKEKRETATLKCYPIPRHDTVYWYQQGPGQDPQFLISFYEKMQSDKGSIPDRFSAQQFSDYHSELNMSSLELGDSALYFCASSPPPGQGQPGELFFGEGSRLTVL.